This T cell receptor (beta chain) comes out of a study of T cell changes during pregnancy in multiple sclerosis. Germline lookup yields CDR1 SGHAT and CDR2 FQNNGV. This CDR3 has 15 residues. Trimming took 6 bases from V and 0 from J, leaving 13 bases between them. Generated by immunoSEQ multiplex PCR, the TCRdb table keeps only in-frame clones and is missing some. The data show under 80,000 clones, with roughly 90% seen just once and 3.7% held by the top ten. The gene calls are TRBV11-2 and TRBJ2-3; possible D gene TRBD2, 6 bases. This specimen was peripheral blood, taken after pregnancy. The sequence came from a female donor in good health, enrolled as a control in a pregnancy study. Written as DNA, the CDR3 is TGTGCCAGCAGACGGGACTCATTTAGCACAGATACGCAGTATTTT. Protein sequence: CASRRDSFSTDTQYF.